This passage covers 17 T cell receptor beta chains from one sample sequenced in a study of T cells in women clearing cervical HPV infection. TCRdb's table, derived via immunoSEQ multiplex PCR, lists solely in-frame clones and lacks some. This table lists about 30,000 clones. Material: blood buffy coat. These receptors were collected from a woman between 18 and 75 years old with a cervical HPV16 infection that either progressed to CIN3+ or cleared (not recorded which).

Note on this clone: The CDR3 end is not reached by the read, which stops 3 residues before it; the germline J gene fills it in. The chain couples TRBV6-4 to TRBJ2-1; 8 bases agree with TRBD1. Germline V gene lookup returns CDR1 MRHNA and CDR2 SNTAGT. J gave up 3 bases and V 6 bases, and 4 bases lay outside the gene matches. This CDR3 has 14 amino acids. This CDR3 reads CASRPGQDYNEQFF. The sequenced part of the CDR3 DNA is TGTGCCAGCAGGCCGGGACAGGACTACAATGAG.

Worth noting for this clone: The read stops 3 residues short of the end of the CDR3; the missing end is completed from the germline J gene. The chain links TRBV6-1 to TRBJ2-3; TRBD1 might be the D (5 bases). From germline, CDR1 is MNHNS and CDR2 SASEGT. This CDR3 region has 14 residues. Trimming took 1 base from V and 5 from J, leaving 10 bases between them. The CDR3: CASSEGQLGDTQYF. The part of the CDR3 DNA that was read is TGTGCCAGCAGTGAAGGACAGCTCGGAGATACG.

Points on this clone: The CDR3 end is not reached by the read, which stops 3 residues before it; the germline J gene fills it in. The chain has TRBV7-2 and TRBJ1-2; no clear D gene. The V and J ends lost 8 bases and 4 bases respectively, with 20 bases between them. Germline loops: CDR1 SGHTA, CDR2 FQGNSA. The CDR3 loop spans 15 amino acids. This chain's CDR3 is CASEPNRTPSYGYTF. Incomplete CDR3 DNA: TGTGCCAGCGAACCGAACCGTACCCCTAGCTATGGC. The full variable domain, rest sourced from reference TRBV7-2 and TRBJ1-2, is GAGVSQSPSNKVTEKGKDVELRCDPISGHTALYWYRQSLGQGLEFLIYFQGNSAPDKSGLPSDRFSAERTGGSVSTLTIQRTQQEDSAVYLCASEPNRTPSYGYTFGSGTRLTVV.

Comments on this clone: The CDR3 end falls 3 residues outside the read, so it is completed with the germline J gene. V and J are TRBV20-1 and TRBJ2-7; 9 nucleotides align to TRBD1. The germline gives CDR1 DFQATT, CDR2 SNEGSKA (reference sequence). The CDR3 runs to 14 residues. Trimming took 1 base from V and 2 from J; bases not matched to a gene: 3. CDR3 sequence: CSARGDRVTYEQYF. CDR3 bases read: TGCAGTGCTAGAGGGGACAGGGTCACCTACGAG.

On this clone itself: The DNA ends 3 residues before the CDR3 does, and the rest of the CDR3 is filled in from the germline J gene. The chain joins TRBV7-7 to TRBJ1-5; D unresolved. V was clipped by 2 bases and J by 1 base, with 9 bases between them. This CDR3 region has 15 residues. Germline CDR1 and CDR2: SSHAT and FNYEAQ (reference sequence). The sequenced part of the CDR3 DNA is TGTGCCAGCAGCTTATATAGACAAAGCAATCAGCCC. It is translated as CASSLYRQSNQP. The complete CDR3 protein is CASSLYRQSNQPQHF.

Details on this clone: The CDR3 goes on 3 residues after the read ends, and that part is filled in from the germline J gene. The chain joins TRBV7-2 to TRBJ2-2, with D perhaps TRBD2 (5 bases). The CDR3 totals 14 residues. Germline CDR1 SGHTA, CDR2 FQGNSA. The germline V and J ends were trimmed by 1 base and 7 bases, with 10 bases remaining between them. The part of the CDR3 DNA that was read is TGTGCCAGCAGCTTAGGGCTAGCCAACGGGGAG. Amino acid sequence: CASSLGLANGE. In full, the CDR3 reads CASSLGLANGELFF. Drawing the rest from reference TRBV7-2 and TRBJ2-2, the complete variable domain is GAGVSQSPSNKVTEKGKDVELRCDPISGHTALYWYRQSLGQGLEFLIYFQGNSAPDKSGLPSDRFSAERTGGSVSTLTIQRTQQEDSAVYLCASSLGLANGELFFGEGSRLTVL.

Regarding this clone: Read sequence stops 3 residues before the CDR3 end, and the germline J gene provides the missing end. The chain joins TRBV7-3 to TRBJ2-5; TRBD1 or TRBD2 may be the D gene (5 bases each). Germline lookup yields CDR1 SGHTA and CDR2 FQGTGA. The CDR3 contains 15 residues. With 2 bases removed from V and 2 bases from J, the gap between germline ends came to 12 bases. The sequenced CDR3 bases are TGTGCCAGCAGCTTACGAGGGGATGGGCAAGAGACC. As protein: CASSLRGDGQET. From start to end, the CDR3 is CASSLRGDGQETQYF.

Concerning this clone itself: The CDR3 end falls 3 residues outside the read, so it is completed with the germline J gene. This sequence joins TRBV2 and TRBJ2-1, with no clear D. Trimming took off 8 bases at V and 0 bases at J, with 8 bases between the two ends. Germline V gene data show CDR1 as SNHLY and CDR2 as FYNNEI. This CDR3 has 13 residues. Partial CDR3 DNA: TGTGCCAGCGCAGTAGCCTCCTACAATGAG. Amino acid sequence: CASAVASYNE. In full, the CDR3 is CASAVASYNEQFF.

Turning to this clone: The sequenced fragment ends 3 residues before the CDR3 boundary, so the rest is inferred from the germline J gene. The rearrangement uses TRBV11-2 and TRBJ2-1, with no clear D. This CDR3 comprises 14 residues. Looked up from germline, CDR1 is SGHAT and CDR2 is FQNNGV. V lost 5 bases and J lost 2, with 10 bases in between. CDR3 sequence reads: CASSPPLAYNEQFF. The DNA read from the CDR3 is TGTGCCAGCAGCCCCCCGCTAGCCTACAATGAG.

Concerning this clone itself: The read halts 3 residues ahead of the CDR3 end, with the missing end drawn from the germline J gene. The chain employs TRBV2 and TRBJ1-2; 8 bases line up with TRBD1. In germline, CDR1 is SNHLY, CDR2 FYNNEI. V shed 5 bases and J 3 bases; nucleotides not matched to a gene: 5. This CDR3 contains 14 residues. The CDR3 bases that were read are TGTGCCAGCAGTCCAGGGGGCGTCTACTATGGC. It specifies CASSPGGVYYG. The complete CDR3 reads CASSPGGVYYGYTF.

A note on this clone: The observed sequence ends 3 residues before the CDR3 terminus, with the missing tail filled in from the germline J gene. V is TRBV28 and J is TRBJ2-7; 10 bases are shared with TRBD1. CDR1 and CDR2 (germline): MDHEN, SYDVKM. Losses at the gene ends were 4 bases for V and 3 bases for J; bases not matched to a gene: 6. This CDR3 spans 15 amino acids. The part of the CDR3 DNA that was read is TGTGCCAGCAGTTGGGGGACAGGGGCTGGCTACGAG. Its protein is CASSWGTGAGYE. The CDR3 in full is CASSWGTGAGYEQYF.

As to this clone: The read ends 3 residues shy of where the CDR3 ends; the end is completed using the germline J gene. V is TRBV5-6 and J is TRBJ1-1, with D possibly TRBD1 on 5 matching bases. Germline CDR1 and CDR2: SGHDT and YYEEEE. This CDR3 is 15 amino acids long. The CDR3: CASSPRRGANYGAFF. Incomplete CDR3 DNA: TGTGCCAGCAGCCCCCGAAGGGGAGCCAACTACGGA.

A word on this clone: The read stops 3 residues short of the end of the CDR3; the missing end is completed from the germline J gene. This chain uses TRBV5-1 with TRBJ2-7; 9 bases fit TRBD1. This CDR3 has 15 amino acids. After removal of 4 bases from V and 1 base from J, the junction contained 6 bases not matched to a gene. In germline, CDR1 is SGHRS, CDR2 YFSETQ. The sequenced part of the CDR3 DNA is TGCGCCAGCAGCGACGGGACAGGGCTTTCCTACGAG. Translation gives CASSDGTGLSYE. The full-length CDR3 reads as CASSDGTGLSYEQYF.

A word on this clone: The read ends 3 residues before the CDR3 terminus; that terminus is restored from the germline J gene. This chain connects TRBV2 to TRBJ1-2, with a tentative D call TRBD1 (5 bases). Trimming shortened V by 3 bases and J by 5 bases, and 13 bases separated the two germline ends. The CDR3 sequence is 14 residues long. CDR1 SNHLY and CDR2 FYNNEI come from the germline V gene. The CDR3 is CASSDQGLRYGYTF. Partial CDR3 DNA: TGTGCCAGCAGTGACCAGGGCCTTCGGTATGGC.

Details on this clone: With the read ending 3 residues before the CDR3 end, the germline J gene is used to fill in that end. J is TRBJ1-4 and V is TRBV5-6; 8 bases line up with TRBD1. CDR1 is SGHDT and CDR2 is YYEEEE in the germline V gene. Trimming removed 0 bases from V and 2 bases from J; junction bases left unmatched: 0. The CDR3 runs 15 residues. The CDR3 sequence: CASSLGTGTNEKLFF. The DNA read from the CDR3 is TGTGCCAGCAGCTTGGGGACAGGGACTAATGAAAAA.

Concerning this clone: Coverage ceases 3 residues before the CDR3 finishes, and the germline J gene fills in the end. The chain employs TRBV10-3 and TRBJ1-4; D not resolved. The germline gives CDR1 ENHRY, CDR2 SYGVKD. V was shortened by 3 bases and J by 2 bases, with 7 bases between the two germline ends. There are 14 residues in the CDR3. The CDR3: CAISDDTTNEKLFF. Partial CDR3 DNA: TGTGCCATCAGTGACGACACTACTAATGAAAAA.

Notes on this clone: The read comes to an end 3 residues before the CDR3 does, leaving the germline J gene to fill in the end. The gene calls are TRBV7-9 and TRBJ1-1; no definite D call. V lost 6 bases and J 3 bases, leaving 8 bases between the germline ends. Germline V gives CDR1 SEHNR, CDR2 FQNEAQ (reference sequence). The CDR3 has 12 amino acids. The covered CDR3 bases are TGTGCCAGCAGGGCAGCGGACACTGAA. Its translation: CASRAADTE. The full CDR3 is CASRAADTEAFF.